The 27 T cell receptor beta chains reported below all come from one sample, sequenced in a study of early stage breast cancer tumors. Produced via immunoSEQ multiplex PCR; TCRdb's table is partial and in-frame only. Of under 45,000 clones detected, approximately 78% appear once; the ten largest clones hold roughly 6.8%. Sequencing was performed on blood. Receptor source: a person between 45 and 65 years old with breast cancer.

Turning to this clone: An end of the junction differs from the germline gene, which may be a read error. The chain has TRBV25-1 and TRBJ1-1, with D tentatively TRBD1 (6 bases). CDR3 length: 15 amino acids. CDR1 MGHDK and CDR2 SYGVNS come from the germline V gene. CDR3 residues: CARSESGRGNTEAFF. CDR3 sequence (DNA): TGTGCCAGAAGTGAATCGGGCAGGGGAAACACTGAAGCTTTCTTT.

The chain combines TRBV9 with TRBJ2-7; D perhaps matches TRBD2 (6 bases). CDR3 size: 16 residues. Germline V lookup: CDR1 SGDLS, CDR2 YYNGEE. Trimming stripped 0 bases from V and 6 bases from J, with 19 bases between. The CDR3 loop is CASSVGAGTLTSEQYF. The CDR3 DNA is TGTGCCAGCAGCGTAGGGGCTGGGACTCTCACGAGCGAGCAGTACTTC.

This clone showed up just a few times. The J gene is TRBJ1-4, the V gene TRBV5-4, with D tentatively TRBD1 (5 bases). Germline lookup yields CDR1 SGHNT and CDR2 YYREEE (reference sequence). Trimming removed 10 bases at V and 2 bases at J, with 9 bases between. The CDR3 sequence is 12 residues long. The chain's CDR3 is CAGGGTNEKLFF. In DNA form, the CDR3 reads TGTGCCGGGGGGGGGACTAATGAAAAACTGTTTTTT. Drawing the rest from reference TRBV5-4 and TRBJ1-4, the complete variable domain is ETGVTQSPTHLIKTRGQQVTLRCSSQSGHNTVSWYQQALGQGPQFIFQYYREEENGRGNFPPRFSGLQFPNYSSELNVNALELDDSALYLCAGGGTNEKLFFGSGTQLSVL.

In DNA form, the CDR3 reads TGCGCCAGCAGCCTTGACTCTAGTCGTGGCTACACCTTC. Amino acids: CASSLDSSRGYTF. The chain links TRBV5-1 to TRBJ1-2; the D is unclear. CDR1 SGHRS and CDR2 YFSETQ come from the germline V gene. V lost 4 bases, J lost 7 bases, and 14 bases lay in between. The CDR3 loop spans 13 amino acids.

Here the CDR3 reads CSVRQGAQGYGYTF. CDR3 DNA sequence: TGCAGCGTTCGACAGGGGGCGCAGGGCTATGGCTACACCTTC. The J gene is TRBJ1-2, the V gene TRBV29-1; TRBD1 aligns across 10 bases. V trimming: 5 bases; J trimming: 4 bases; junction bases outside the gene matches: 7. This CDR3 spans 14 amino acids. The germline V gene has CDR1 SQVTM and CDR2 ANQGSEA.

This clone occurred once. The gene calls are TRBV6-1 and TRBJ1-2, with D maybe TRBD1 (6 bases). V was trimmed by 6 bases and J by 12 bases, leaving 23 bases between them. The length of the CDR3 is 14 residues. Germline V gene data show CDR1 as MNHNS and CDR2 as SASEGT. CDR3 coding DNA: TGTGCCAGCAGCATAAACAGACGACAGGCAAGAGACACCTTC. It translates to CASSINRRQARDTF.

The genes are TRBV6-6 and TRBJ1-2; 7 bases map to TRBD1. Trimming cost V 5 bases and J 5 bases; bases outside gene matches: 14. Germline-derived CDR1 and CDR2 are MNHNY and SVGAGI (reference sequence). The CDR3 runs to 16 residues. The CDR3 is CASSPTGASGFYGYTF. CDR3 in DNA: TGTGCCAGCAGTCCTACAGGGGCCTCTGGATTTTATGGCTACACCTTC.

CDR3 coding DNA: TGTGCCAGCAGTGAAAGAGGCAGAGCTAATTCACCCCTCCACTTT. This encodes CASSERGRANSPLHF. This sequence joins TRBV6-1 and TRBJ1-6; D is uncertain. The V end was cut by 2 bases, the J end by 6 bases, with 11 bases between. Germline V gene data show CDR1 as MNHNS and CDR2 as SASEGT. The CDR3 extends over 15 amino acids.

V is TRBV13 and J is TRBJ2-1; weak D call: TRBD2 (6 bases). CDR3 size: 15 residues. The germline CDR1 and CDR2 sequences are PRHDT and FYEKMQ (reference sequence). Trimming cost V 0 bases and J 2 bases, with 8 bases left between them. The CDR3 is CASSLGRETYNEQFF. CDR3 DNA sequence: TGTGCCAGCAGCTTAGGACGGGAGACCTACAATGAGCAGTTCTTC.

The V and J genes are TRBV18 and TRBJ1-1; the D is unclear. Germline values: CDR1 KGHSH, CDR2 LQKENI. Trimming took off 3 bases at V and 3 bases at J, with 11 bases between the two ends. The CDR3 is 14 residues long. The CDR3 DNA is TGTGCCAGCTCACCCGTCACTAGGGACACTGAAGCTTTCTTT. As protein: CASSPVTRDTEAFF.

By share, this clone ranks as medium-sized (0.01 to 0.1%). The chain is built from TRBV10-1 and TRBJ2-7; 10 bases are shared with TRBD2. The trim removed 8 bases at V and 1 base at J, leaving 11 bases unmatched. Germline CDR1 is WNHNN and CDR2 is SYGVQD (reference sequence). The CDR3 extends over 16 amino acids. The CDR3 DNA reads as TGCGCCAGCCAAACGGGAAGGACTAGCGGTTCCTACGAGCAGTACTTC. This gives the protein CASQTGRTSGSYEQYF.

The chain couples TRBV2 to TRBJ1-3; 7 positions match TRBD1. The CDR3 runs to 16 residues. The junction had 7 bases not matched to a gene; V was cut back by 5 bases and J by 0 bases. Germline V gene lookup returns CDR1 SNHLY and CDR2 FYNNEI. The CDR3, as DNA: TGTGCCAGCAGTACCAGGGGGGATAACTCTGGAAACACCATATATTTT. Translating it yields CASSTRGDNSGNTIYF.

In its sample, this clone was seen a few times. V and J are TRBV9 and TRBJ2-1; 11 positions match TRBD2. J gave up 7 bases and V 0 bases, and 3 bases lay outside the gene matches. This CDR3 spans 15 amino acids. The germline V gene encodes CDR1 SGDLS and CDR2 YYNGEE. The DNA for the CDR3 is TGTGCCAGCAGCGTAGTAGCGGGGGGGGGTAATGAGCAGTTCTTC. This encodes CASSVVAGGGNEQFF. The entire variable domain, with the rest obtained from reference TRBV9 and TRBJ2-1, is as follows: DSGVTQTPKHLITATGQRVTLRCSPRSGDLSVYWYQQSLDQGLQFLIQYYNGEERAKGNILERFSAQQFPDLHSELNLSSLELGDSALYFCASSVVAGGGNEQFFGPGTRLTVL.

The chain recombines TRBV19 with TRBJ1-6; unclear D gene. Per the germline V gene, CDR1 is LNHDA and CDR2 is SQIVND (reference sequence). This CDR3 comprises 14 residues. V dropped 4 bases and J dropped 3 bases, with 7 bases sitting between them. CDR3 bases: TGTGCCAGTAGTAATCCGGGCTATAATTCACCCCTCCACTTT. Encoded protein: CASSNPGYNSPLHF.

This chain connects TRBV7-9 to TRBJ2-5, with 7 bases fitting TRBD1. The end of the DNA is better explained by TRBJ2-7, so the J call may be wrong. CDR1 is SEHNR, CDR2 FQNEAQ, per germline (reference sequence). This CDR3 has 14 amino acids. The CDR3 spells CASSSDRPSYEQYF. Here the CDR3 DNA reads TGTGCCAGCAGCTCGGACAGGCCCTCCTACGAGCAGTACTTC.

V is TRBV18 and J is TRBJ2-5, with 8 bases fitting TRBD1. CDR3 length: 16 amino acids. J lost 2 bases, V lost 1 base, and 6 bases had no gene match. CDR1 KGHSH and CDR2 LQKENI come from the germline V gene. The CDR3 DNA reads as TGTGCCAGCTCACCACTCGGGAACAGGGGGCAAGAGACCCAGTACTTC. Its protein product is CASSPLGNRGQETQYF.

This clone was observed once. V and J are TRBV11-3 and TRBJ2-3; D is unclear. Germline V gives CDR1 SGHNT, CDR2 YENEEA. V lost 1 base and J 1 base, leaving 12 bases between the germline ends. There are 16 residues in the CDR3. CDR3 coding DNA: TGTGCCAGCAGCTTAGTGACCCTAGGTGGCACAGATACGCAGTATTTT. Protein sequence: CASSLVTLGGTDTQYF.

The chain has TRBV7-6 and TRBJ2-5; D possibly corresponds to TRBD1 (5 bases). The CDR3 has 14 amino acids. V was trimmed by 1 base and J by 5 bases, leaving 11 bases between them. CDR1 is SGHVS and CDR2 is FNYEAQ in the germline V gene. This chain's CDR3 is CASSLVVGPETQYF. Written as DNA, the CDR3 is TGTGCCAGCAGCTTAGTGGTGGGGCCCGAGACCCAGTACTTC.

The chain uses TRBV10-3 and TRBJ2-3, with TRBD2 matching 11 bases. The CDR3 spans 17 residues. J was trimmed by 0 bases and V by 5 bases; bases with no gene match: 7. CDR1 and CDR2 (germline): ENHRY, SYGVKD. The chain's CDR3 is CAISPTTSGVSTDTQYF. As DNA, the CDR3 is TGTGCCATCAGTCCTACGACTAGCGGGGTTAGCACAGATACGCAGTATTTT.

The chain is built from TRBV2 and TRBJ1-2; D is uncertain. This CDR3 region has 15 residues. Germline CDR1 and CDR2: SNHLY and FYNNEI. Trimming left V 4 bases short and J 0 bases short, with 12 bases between. The CDR3, as DNA: TGTGCCAGCAGTGCCAGGCACCGAGCTAACTATGGCTACACCTTC. As protein: CASSARHRANYGYTF. Using reference TRBV2 and TRBJ1-2 for the parts outside the CDR3, the full variable domain is EPEVTQTPSHQVTQMGQEVILRCVPISNHLYFYWYRQILGQKVEFLVSFYNNEISEKSEIFDDQFSVERPDGSNFTLKIRSTKLEDSAMYFCASSARHRANYGYTFGSGTRLTVV.

The V call is TRBV7-8, the J call TRBJ1-3, with a tentative D call TRBD1 (5 bases). Looked up from germline, CDR1 is SGHVS and CDR2 is FQNEAQ. The germline V and J ends were trimmed by 1 base and 3 bases, with 13 bases remaining between them. The CDR3 is 16 residues long. CDR3 sequence: CASSLGRGGDGNTIYF. CDR3 nucleotides: TGTGCCAGCAGCTTAGGGAGAGGAGGGGATGGAAACACCATATATTTT.

This clone was seen just once. This sequence joins TRBV11-3 and TRBJ2-3, with 7 bases that match TRBD2. V was clipped by 1 base and J by 3 bases; unmatched bases: 7. From germline, CDR1 is SGHNT and CDR2 YENEEA. This CDR3 has 16 residues. The CDR3 protein is CASSLVIGLGTDTQYF. The CDR3 nucleotides are TGTGCCAGCAGCTTAGTAATAGGACTAGGAACAGATACGCAGTATTTT.

The chain carries TRBV19 and TRBJ2-2, with 10 bases lining up with TRBD1. Unmatched junction bases numbered 6, after V lost 6 bases and J lost 8 bases. Germline V CDR1 and CDR2: LNHDA, SQIVND (reference sequence). The CDR3 extends over 14 amino acids. CDR3 DNA: TGTGCCAGTAGGCCGGGACAGGGGAAGGGGGAGCTGTTTTTT. Its protein is CASRPGQGKGELFF.

CDR3 bases: TGTGCCAGTAGCGGGAGGTTTGGCTACACCTTC. This gives the protein CASSGRFGYTF. J is TRBJ1-2 and V is TRBV19; no definite D call. This CDR3 has 11 amino acids. The germline CDR1 and CDR2 sequences are LNHDA and SQIVND (reference sequence). Trimming took 6 bases from V and 7 from J, leaving 9 bases between them. The whole variable domain, remainder taken from reference TRBV19 and TRBJ1-2, is DGGITQSPKYLFRKEGQNVTLSCEQNLNHDAMYWYRQDPGQGLRLIYYSQIVNDFQKGDIAEGYSVSREKKESFPLTVTSAQKNPTAFYLCASSGRFGYTFGSGTRLTVV.

This chain joins TRBV6-1 and TRBJ2-7; 8 bases agree with TRBD1. The germline V gene encodes CDR1 MNHNS and CDR2 SASEGT. This CDR3 region has 14 residues. With 8 bases clipped from V and 2 bases from J, the junction kept 8 bases outside the gene matches. This CDR3 reads CASLRTGPPYEQYF. CDR3 nucleotide sequence: TGTGCCAGCCTGAGGACAGGGCCCCCCTACGAGCAGTACTTC.

The CDR3 region has the DNA TGTGCTAGTGGTTATCAGGGGGCGGATGGCTACACCTTC. This encodes CASGYQGADGYTF. The gene calls are TRBV12-5 and TRBJ1-2; the match to TRBD1 covers 8 bases. The V gene's germline CDR1 is LGHNT and CDR2 FRNRAP. Germline trimming cut 4 bases from V and 6 bases from J; bases unmatched to any gene: 4. This CDR3 comprises 13 residues.

The CDR3: CASRLDRGHQPQHF. The CDR3, as DNA: TGTGCCAGTAGATTGGACAGGGGGCATCAGCCCCAGCATTTT. This chain uses TRBV19 with TRBJ1-5; 11 positions match TRBD1. Germline V gene data show CDR1 as LNHDA and CDR2 as SQIVND (reference sequence). V shed 6 bases and J 5 bases; nucleotides not matched to a gene: 3. The CDR3 has 14 amino acids.